The 2 T cell receptor beta chains in this list originate from one sample, sequenced in a study of CD8+ T cells in alopecia areata. Treatment reported: oral pan-JAK inhibitor, 5-10 mg twice daily. Following extraction, RNA underwent reverse transcription to cDNA, which served as the sequencing template. The repertoire was sequenced with immunoSEQ multiplex PCR; TCRdb's copy has only in-frame clones and lacks some. The data show approximately 110,000 clones, less than 70% seen once. Sequencing was performed on CD4+ T cells sorted from blood, taken at week 24, from a patient treated with tofacitinib. The source of these receptors is a human donor with alopecia areata.

The chain couples TRBV30 to TRBJ2-7; D remains ambiguous. The CDR3 extends over 15 amino acids. The germline CDR1 and CDR2 sequences are GTSNPN and SVGIG (reference sequence). Trimming removed 4 bases from V and 0 bases from J, with 16 bases in between. The CDR3, as DNA: TGTGCCTGGAAGGTCACCACACACCCCTCCTACGAGCAGTACTTC. This sequence encodes CAWKVTTHPSYEQYF.

This chain joins TRBV15 and TRBJ2-2; TRBD1 matches at 7 bases. Trimming removed 11 bases from V and 5 bases from J; junction bases left unmatched: 8. The germline V gene encodes CDR1 LNHNV and CDR2 YYDKDF (reference sequence). This CDR3 region has 13 residues. The CDR3 bases are TGTGCCGTTCCGGGACAGTGGACCGGGGAGCTGTTTTTT. Amino acid sequence: CAVPGQWTGELFF.